These T cell receptor beta chains were read from a single sample in a study of OX40 agonist ivuxolimab in advanced cancers. Libraries were prepared by immunoSEQ multiplex PCR; TCRdb keeps only in-frame clonotypes and omits some of them. Altogether approximately 73,000 clones are present, less than 90% being singletons, with the ten largest covering 10% to 15%. Source: CD4+ or CD8+ T cells sorted from blood, taken in a trial of the OX40 agonist ivuxolimab. These receptors originate from an adult with an advanced solid tumor such as melanoma, head and neck, liver or kidney cancer. Each CDR3 is given with its conserved first and last residue.

>TRBJ2-5|TRBV29-1
CSVDGEWETQYF
>TRBJ2-3|TRBV5-4
CASSLEAGVEGDTQYF
>TRBJ2-2|TRBV5-5
CASSLVQGYVPGELFF
>TRBJ1-1|TRBV19
CASSMRGGGTNTEAFF
>TRBJ2-1|TRBV6-5
CASFSAGRYNEQFF
>TRBJ1-4|TRBV27
CASSFNREYNEKLFF
>TRBJ2-7|TRBV7-8
CASSLLTSGRVVQYF
>TRBJ1-1|TRBV4-1
CASSFGGQGTEAFF
>TRBJ2-7|TRBV28
CASSLRGYSYEQYF
>TRBJ1-1|TRBV5-4
CASSVQGAPLGAFF
>TRBJ1-5|TRBV2
CAAGEGDNQPQHF
>TRBJ1-1|TRBV27
CASSLGGFSKAFF
>TRBJ2-2|TRBV7-3
CASSLALQGTTGELFF
>TRBJ1-2|TRBV27
CASSLSPQPPYGYTF
>TRBJ2-7|TRBV5-5
CASSLALRTAGEQYF
>TRBJ1-6|TRBV27
CASSLSFWQVNSPLHF
>TRBJ1-1|TRBV5-1
CASSGVQGADTEAFF
>TRBJ1-1|TRBV7-9
CASSTQGGNTEAFF
>TRBJ2-4|TRBV29-1
CSGLFTYKNIQYF
>TRBJ2-1|TRBV18
CASSPPLGLNDNEQFF
>TRBJ2-1|TRBV7-9
CASSTGQGNEQFF
>-|TRBV11-3
CASSLTEYAYEQYF
>TRBJ2-7|TRBV29-1
CSVGASGLYEQYF
>TRBJ2-4|TRBV7-2
CASSLAPAGTSGYIQYF
>TRBJ2-7|TRBV2
CASTQTGEQYF
>TRBJ2-2|TRBV18
CASSPLITAGLNTGELFF
>TRBJ2-5|TRBV5-5
CASSPRGNREETQYF
>TRBJ1-5|TRBV27
CASSPPNGWPQHF
>TRBJ1-2|TRBV6-5
CASSGGWEHDGYTF
>TRBJ2-1|TRBV7-2
CASSLITSSDEQFF
>TRBJ1-1|TRBV1
CTSSHPSGDEAFF
>TRBJ2-7|TRBV7-8
CASSRETGTTSYEQYF
>TRBJ2-7|TRBV6-1
CATREYEQYF
>TRBJ2-7|TRBV28
CASSLLDSYEQYF
>TRBJ2-3|TRBV6-1
CASSRLAGTDTQYF
>TRBJ2-7|TRBV7-3
CASSPGTLRYEQYF
>TRBJ2-1|TRBV7-2
CARRASGSNEQFF
>TRBJ2-3|TRBV4-1
CASSQGGLAGGRDTQYF
>TRBJ1-2|TRBV5-1
CASRPGTFNYGYTF
>TRBJ2-1|TRBV28
CASSLNARELVNEQFF
>TRBJ2-2|TRBV5-8
CASSLGVRGSNTGELFF
>TRBJ2-1|TRBV28
CASSLSGLYNEQFF
>TRBJ2-7|TRBV27
CASSFGRPKAGSNYEQYF
>TRBJ2-5|TRBV7-9
CASSLGTERTETQYF
>TRBJ2-7|TRBV6-5
CASSYSGASGAYEQYF
>TRBJ2-5|TRBV27
CASSQDSRLAGSEQYF